This record looks at one T cell receptor beta chain sequence and its context. The data derive from a study of cytotoxic CD8 clonotypes in ibrutinib-treated CLL. The V gene's germline CDR1 is MDHEN and CDR2 SYDVKM. The CDR3 is made up of 16 amino acids. V was pared by 2 bases and J by 7 bases, with 9 bases of the junction left unmatched. The assay was immunoSEQ multiplex PCR, and TCRdb's table has in-frame clones only and misses some. The sample consists of some 130,000 clones, approximately 83% of them appearing once. The material was PBMCs, obtained after 24 months of ibrutinib treatment. The receptor was isolated from a human donor with chronic lymphocytic leukemia. V is TRBV28 and J is TRBJ2-7; 12 nucleotides agree with TRBD1. The CDR3 spells CASSLLPGQGAREQYF. Here the CDR3 DNA reads TGTGCCAGCAGTTTACTACCGGGACAGGGGGCGAGAGAGCAGTACTTC.